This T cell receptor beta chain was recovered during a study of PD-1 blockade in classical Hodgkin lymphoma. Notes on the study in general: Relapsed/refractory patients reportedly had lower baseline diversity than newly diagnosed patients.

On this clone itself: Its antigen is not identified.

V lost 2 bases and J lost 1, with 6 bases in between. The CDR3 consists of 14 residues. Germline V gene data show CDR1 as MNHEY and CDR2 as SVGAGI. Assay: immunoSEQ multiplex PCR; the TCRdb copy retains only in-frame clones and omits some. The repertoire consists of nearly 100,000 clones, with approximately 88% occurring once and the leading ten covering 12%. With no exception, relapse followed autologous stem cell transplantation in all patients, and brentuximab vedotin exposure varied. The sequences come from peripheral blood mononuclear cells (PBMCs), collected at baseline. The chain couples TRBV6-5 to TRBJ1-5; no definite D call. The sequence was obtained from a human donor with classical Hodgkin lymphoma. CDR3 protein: CASSYGKSNQPQHF. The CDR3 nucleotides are TGTGCCAGCAGTTACGGGAAAAGCAATCAGCCCCAGCATTTT.